Following are 23 T cell receptor beta chains from one sample sequenced in a study of T-cell memory formation after mild COVID-19. TCRdb called the 5' RACE reads again in MiXCR, with one record for every CDR3 protein. The table records roughly 510,000 distinct CDR3 sequences, 17% of them present only once. The sequenced sample consisted of PBMCs or a T cell subset sorted from them (not recorded which). All receptors come from an adult woman who had mild COVID-19 (a few samples of this study predate the infection). Cell type and time point are not known.

The chain couples TRBV14 to TRBJ2-7, with 8 nucleotides matching TRBD2. Germline assignment: CDR1 SGHDN and CDR2 FVKESK. The CDR3 is 19 residues long. V gave up 0 bases and J gave up 2 bases; unmatched junction bases: 15. The CDR3 bases are TGTGCCAGCAGCCAAGATCGCGCGGGAGGTATACCTTACGCCTACGAGCAGTACTTC. It is translated as CASSQDRAGGIPYAYEQYF.

This clonotype has only a few counts. This chain joins TRBV18 and TRBJ1-1, with TRBD1 identical over 8 bases. Looked up from germline, CDR1 is KGHSH and CDR2 is LQKENI. Trimming cost V 6 bases and J 2 bases; bases outside gene matches: 17. The CDR3 loop spans 18 amino acids. The CDR3 here is CASSPNSNLDRVNTEAFF. Here the CDR3 DNA reads TGTGCCAGCTCCCCTAATTCTAACTTGGACAGGGTTAACACTGAAGCTTTCTTT.

This clonotype was seen at least ten times. V and J are TRBV7-9 and TRBJ1-1; D unresolved. V lost 1 base, J lost 11 bases, and 11 bases lay in between. The germline V gene encodes CDR1 SEHNR and CDR2 FQNEAQ (reference sequence). This CDR3 contains 12 residues. The CDR3: CASSLDLSAAFF. Written as DNA, the CDR3 is TGTGCCAGCAGCTTAGATCTGTCTGCGGCTTTCTTT.

This chain links TRBV6-1 with TRBJ2-1; TRBD1 matches 7 bases. Looked up from germline, CDR1 is MNHNS and CDR2 is SASEGT. After removal of 6 bases from V and 11 bases from J, the junction contained 16 bases not matched to a gene. This CDR3 is built from 15 residues. The CDR3 coding sequence is TGTGCCAGCAGCCCCAGGGGACAGATACCAATGAAGCAGTTCTTC. Its protein is CASSPRGQIPMKQFF.

V usage is TRBV4-1 and J usage is TRBJ2-7, with TRBD2 matching 12 bases. The germline V gene has CDR1 MGHRA and CDR2 YSYEKL. V shed 2 bases and J 7 bases; nucleotides not matched to a gene: 12. The CDR3 extends over 17 amino acids. The CDR3 nucleotides are TGCGCCAGCAGCCAACAACGGACTAGCGGGAACTCCTGGGAGCAGTACTTC. Amino acid sequence: CASSQQRTSGNSWEQYF.

V and J are TRBV19 and TRBJ2-1, with 10 bases aligning to TRBD2. The germline gives CDR1 LNHDA, CDR2 SQIVND (reference sequence). CDR3 length: 16 residues. The junction had 8 bases not matched to a gene; V was cut back by 6 bases and J by 3 bases. CDR3 nucleotide sequence: TGTGCCAGTAGCCCTAGCGGGAGAAGGGGCTACAATGAGCAGTTCTTC. It codes for CASSPSGRRGYNEQFF.

This clonotype has a handful of counts. CDR3 nucleotides: TGCGCCAGCAGCGTGGACGCAACAACTAATGAAAAACTGTTTTTT. Its translation: CASSVDATTNEKLFF. V gene TRBV5-1 combines with J gene TRBJ1-4; D is ambiguous. The germline gives CDR1 SGHRS, CDR2 YFSETQ. Between the trimmed V and J ends, which lost 4 bases and 0 bases, there was a span of 10 bases. There are 15 residues in the CDR3.

The chain is built from TRBV10-3 and TRBJ1-5; 11 bases agree with TRBD1. CDR3 size: 19 residues. The junction had 12 bases not matched to a gene; V was cut back by 4 bases and J by 1 base. Germline CDR1 and CDR2: ENHRY and SYGVKD. For the CDR3, the DNA is TGTGCCATCAGTGGGGACAGGGGGGGATCGACCGGGAGCAATCAGCCCCAGCATTTT. The encoded protein is CAISGDRGGSTGSNQPQHF.

The chain couples TRBV5-1 to TRBJ2-1; TRBD2 matches 10 bases. The junction had 7 bases not matched to a gene; V was cut back by 4 bases and J by 6 bases. Germline-derived CDR1 and CDR2 are SGHRS and YFSETQ. The CDR3 runs 15 residues. CDR3 bases: TGCGCCAGCAGCCAGACTAGCGGGTTATCCAATGAGCAGTTCTTC. Protein sequence: CASSQTSGLSNEQFF.

This clonotype came up a few times. The rearrangement joins TRBV9 to TRBJ2-1; tentative D call: TRBD2 (7 bases). The V gene's germline CDR1 is SGDLS and CDR2 YYNGEE. V was clipped by 0 bases and J by 4 bases, with 11 bases between them. The CDR3 extends over 15 amino acids. Here the CDR3 DNA reads TGTGCCAGCAGCGTAGGGAGGGGGGGGTACAATGAGCAGTTCTTC. Translating it yields CASSVGRGGYNEQFF.

As DNA, the CDR3 is TGCGCCAGCAGCCTACTACAGGGGAGCTCCTACAATGAGCAGTTCTTC. Its protein is CASSLLQGSSYNEQFF. The chain joins TRBV5-1 to TRBJ2-1, with 7 bases lining up with TRBD1. CDR3 length equals 16 residues. Germline V gives CDR1 SGHRS, CDR2 YFSETQ. V lost 4 bases, J lost 0 bases, and 7 bases stayed unmatched.

This chain connects TRBV20-1 to TRBJ2-7, with 7 bases aligning to TRBD1. Trimming at V came to 0 bases and at J to 4 bases, leaving 9 bases not matched to a gene. The CDR3 spans 15 residues. Germline CDR1 and CDR2: DFQATT and SNEGSKA (reference sequence). CDR3 sequence: CSARDDRDSWYEQYF. The CDR3 bases are TGCAGTGCTAGAGATGACAGGGATTCCTGGTACGAGCAGTACTTC.

The table lists this clonotype with a few counts. V and J are TRBV9 and TRBJ2-1, with D possibly matching TRBD1 (6 bases). Germline-derived CDR1 and CDR2 are SGDLS and YYNGEE. V lost 2 bases, J lost 7 bases, and 7 bases lay in between. CDR3 length equals 12 residues. The CDR3 sequence is CASSVTGNEQFF. CDR3 DNA: TGTGCCAGCAGCGTCACAGGGAATGAGCAGTTCTTC.

This clonotype was recorded a few times. This chain joins TRBV24-1 and TRBJ2-3; no definite D call. Trimming stripped 2 bases from V and 3 bases from J, with 14 bases between. CDR3 length: 16 residues. Germline CDR1 KGHDR, CDR2 SFDVKD. The CDR3 coding sequence is TGTGCCACCAGTGATTCCCTCCCTCCCCCTACAGATACGCAGTATTTT. Translated: CATSDSLPPPTDTQYF.

This clonotype was seen a few times. The genes are TRBV9 and TRBJ1-1; no clear D gene. With 4 bases removed from V and 10 bases from J, the gap between germline ends came to 23 bases. Germline V gene data show CDR1 as SGDLS and CDR2 as YYNGEE. This CDR3 contains 15 residues. CDR3 sequence reads: CASSPRSGDAVRAFF. Written as DNA, the CDR3 is TGTGCCAGCAGCCCCCGCTCCGGAGATGCCGTTCGAGCTTTCTTT. Combining the CDR3 with reference TRBV9 and TRBJ1-1 gives the whole variable domain DSGVTQTPKHLITATGQRVTLRCSPRSGDLSVYWYQQSLDQGLQFLIQYYNGEERAKGNILERFSAQQFPDLHSELNLSSLELGDSALYFCASSPRSGDAVRAFFGQGTRLTVV.

At least ten counts were recorded for this clonotype. The chain employs TRBV7-6 and TRBJ1-2, with a possible D match to TRBD1 (6 bases). Trimming removed 0 bases at V and 2 bases at J, with 13 bases between. The CDR3 is 16 amino acids. The V gene's germline CDR1 is SGHVS and CDR2 FNYEAQ. The CDR3 sequence is CASSLAPLTGNYGYTF. CDR3 nucleotide sequence: TGTGCCAGCAGCTTAGCCCCACTAACAGGGAACTATGGCTACACCTTC. Full variable domain (remainder filled in from reference TRBV7-6 and TRBJ1-2): GAGVSQSPRYKVTKRGQDVALRCDPISGHVSLYWYRQALGQGPEFLTYFNYEAQQDKSGLPNDRFSAERPEGSISTLTIQRTEQRDSAMYRCASSLAPLTGNYGYTFGSGTRLTVV.

The chain links TRBV25-1 to TRBJ2-1, with unresolved D. The V gene lost 6 bases and the J gene lost 15 bases, with 12 bases spanning the gap. Looked up from germline, CDR1 is MGHDK and CDR2 is SYGVNS. The CDR3 has 10 amino acids. CDR3 protein: CASRATSMFF. The CDR3 DNA reads TGTGCCAGCAGGGCCACGTCGATGTTCTTC.

This clonotype was found many times. The chain uses TRBV25-1 and TRBJ2-5; D gene uncertain. The CDR3 has 14 residues. V was trimmed by 0 bases and J by 2 bases, leaving 7 bases between them. Per the germline V gene, CDR1 is MGHDK and CDR2 is SYGVNS. The CDR3 sequence is CASSEYRIQETQYF. CDR3 nucleotide sequence: TGTGCCAGCAGTGAATATAGGATTCAAGAGACCCAGTACTTC. The full variable domain, in which reference TRBV25-1 and TRBJ2-5 provide the parts outside the CDR3, is EADIYQTPRYLVIGTGKKITLECSQTMGHDKMYWYQQDPGMELHLIHYSYGVNSTEKGDLSSESTVSRIRTEHFPLTLESARPSHTSQYLCASSEYRIQETQYFGPGTRLLVL.

This clonotype has a handful of counts. The chain couples TRBV24-1 to TRBJ1-1; possible D gene TRBD1, 6 bases. Germline V lookup: CDR1 KGHDR, CDR2 SFDVKD. V was shortened by 1 base and J by 0 bases, with 17 bases between the two germline ends. CDR3 size: 18 residues. The CDR3 region is CATSDFDQDRKMNTEAFF. The CDR3, as DNA: TGTGCCACCAGTGATTTCGACCAGGACAGAAAAATGAACACTGAAGCTTTCTTT.

V and J are TRBV5-4 and TRBJ1-1; 9 nucleotides agree with TRBD1. Looked up from germline, CDR1 is SGHNT and CDR2 is YYREEE (reference sequence). The length of the CDR3 is 16 residues. V was pared by 4 bases and J by 3 bases, with 10 bases of the junction left unmatched. CDR3 bases: TGTGCCAGCAGCCCCGTTGGCCGGGACAGGGACACTGAAGCTTTCTTT. This translates into CASSPVGRDRDTEAFF.

This clonotype was picked up a small number of times. This rearrangement joins TRBV6-1 to TRBJ2-1, with a possible D match to TRBD1 (6 bases). V dropped 6 bases and J dropped 7 bases, with 10 bases sitting between them. Germline assignment: CDR1 MNHNS and CDR2 SASEGT. The CDR3 runs to 12 residues. As DNA, the CDR3 is TGTGCCAGCAGGGGGGCCACGAATGAGCAGTTCTTC. Residues: CASRGATNEQFF.

V usage is TRBV7-9 and J usage is TRBJ2-1, with TRBD2 matching 9 bases. V dropped 6 bases and J dropped 10; count of bases not matched to a gene: 10. The CDR3 is made up of 14 amino acids. Germline V CDR1 and CDR2: SEHNR, FQNEAQ (reference sequence). The CDR3 sequence is CASSLLAGGGEQFF. The CDR3 DNA reads TGTGCCAGCAGTTTACTAGCGGGCGGGGGAGAGCAGTTCTTC.

The CDR3 nucleotides read TGTGCCAGTAGTGGCCAGATTAACACCGGGGAGCTGTTTTTT. As protein: CASSGQINTGELFF. V is TRBV6-5 and J is TRBJ2-2; D not resolved. This CDR3 contains 14 residues. The germline V gene has CDR1 MNHEY and CDR2 SVGAGI. V dropped 9 bases and J dropped 2 bases, with 13 bases sitting between them.